Reported below is one TCR beta chain. Its target is unknown. The data are from a study of PD-L1 blockade in urothelial cancer. In the study overall: The median T cell count in blood samples was 140,000 to 150,000. Study-wide points: The study found that durable-benefit patients expanded tumor-associated blood clones more at 3 weeks.

The CDR3 is made up of 15 amino acids. The J segment lost 0 bases and the V segment lost 3 bases, leaving 4 bases of the junction unmatched. The germline V gene has CDR1 PRHDT and CDR2 FYEKMQ (reference sequence). The protocol was immunoSEQ multiplex PCR, while the TCRdb copy is restricted to in-frame clones and leaves out a portion. The table records tens of thousands of clones, around 84% of them present only once. The chain couples TRBV13 to TRBJ2-5; 7 positions agree with TRBD2. The sequence derives from a man between 50 and 59 years old with urothelial cancer. This sample comprised PBMCs, obtained around atezolizumab (anti-PD-L1) treatment. The CDR3: CASSLRAGNQETQYF. CDR3 bases: TGTGCCAGCAGCTTGAGAGCGGGAAACCAAGAGACCCAGTACTTC.